The clone carrying this T cell receptor (beta chain) occurred many times. This entry comes from a study of blood T cell repertoires in COVID-19. Recovered status in Cohort 3 required two negative PCRs, clearance, or symptom resolution. Only in-frame clones appear in the TCRdb table, and some are missing; sequencing was by immunoSEQ multiplex PCR. The table lists 200,000 to 250,000 clones, roughly 89% of them singletons. Sequencing was carried out using PBMCs or T cells enriched from blood (not recorded which). This receptor was taken from a woman in her thirties or forties who had recovered from COVID-19.

CDR3 nucleotides: TGTGCCAGCAGCCAAGTTAGCGGGGTCCCGACTGAGCAGTTCTTC. It is translated as CASSQVSGVPTEQFF. The V gene is TRBV14, the J gene TRBJ2-1; 8 nucleotides match TRBD2. J was trimmed by 9 bases and V by 1 base; bases with no gene match: 8. Looked up from germline, CDR1 is SGHDN and CDR2 is FVKESK. The CDR3 has 15 residues.